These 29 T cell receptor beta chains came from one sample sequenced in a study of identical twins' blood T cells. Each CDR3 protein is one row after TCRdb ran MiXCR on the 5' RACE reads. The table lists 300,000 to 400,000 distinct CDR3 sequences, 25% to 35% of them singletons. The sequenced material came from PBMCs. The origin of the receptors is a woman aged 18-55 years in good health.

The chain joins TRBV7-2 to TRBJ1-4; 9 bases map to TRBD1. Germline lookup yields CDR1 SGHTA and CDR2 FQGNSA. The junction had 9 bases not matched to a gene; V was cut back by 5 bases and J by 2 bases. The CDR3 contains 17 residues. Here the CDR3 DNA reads TGTGCCAGCAGCGTCACCGGGACAGGGCTCACTAATGAAAAACTGTTTTTT. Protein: CASSVTGTGLTNEKLFF.

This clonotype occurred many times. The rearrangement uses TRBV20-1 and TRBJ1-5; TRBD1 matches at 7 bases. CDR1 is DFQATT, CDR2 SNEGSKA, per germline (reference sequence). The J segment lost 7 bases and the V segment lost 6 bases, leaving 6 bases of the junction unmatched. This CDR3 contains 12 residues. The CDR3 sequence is CSATTGNQPQHF. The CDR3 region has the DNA TGCAGTGCCACGACAGGGAACCAGCCCCAGCATTTT.

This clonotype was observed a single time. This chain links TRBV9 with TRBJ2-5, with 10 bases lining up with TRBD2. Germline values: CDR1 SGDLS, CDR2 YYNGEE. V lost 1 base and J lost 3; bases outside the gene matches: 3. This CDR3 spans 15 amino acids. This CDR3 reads CASSVSGGAEETQYF. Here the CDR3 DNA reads TGTGCCAGCAGCGTAAGCGGGGGGGCGGAAGAGACCCAGTACTTC.

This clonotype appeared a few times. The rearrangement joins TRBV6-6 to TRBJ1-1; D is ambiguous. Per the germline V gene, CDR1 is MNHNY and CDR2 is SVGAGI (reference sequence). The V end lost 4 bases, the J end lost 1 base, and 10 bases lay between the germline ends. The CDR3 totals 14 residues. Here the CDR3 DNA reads TGTGCCAGCAGTTCTTATACTGAGAACACTGAAGCTTTCTTT. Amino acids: CASSSYTENTEAFF.

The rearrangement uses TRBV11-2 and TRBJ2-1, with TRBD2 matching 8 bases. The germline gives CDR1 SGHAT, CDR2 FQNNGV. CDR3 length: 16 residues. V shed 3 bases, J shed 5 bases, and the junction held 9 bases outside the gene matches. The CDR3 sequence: CASSFPPGTRDNEQFF. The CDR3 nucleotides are TGTGCCAGCAGCTTTCCTCCGGGGACTAGGGACAATGAGCAGTTCTTC.

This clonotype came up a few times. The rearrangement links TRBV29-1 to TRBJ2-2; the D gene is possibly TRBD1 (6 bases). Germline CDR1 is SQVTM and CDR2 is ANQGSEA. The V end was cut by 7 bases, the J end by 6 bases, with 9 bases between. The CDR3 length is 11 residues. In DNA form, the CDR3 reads TGCAGCGGTTCAGGGGCCGGGGAGCTGTTTTTT. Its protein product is CSGSGAGELFF.

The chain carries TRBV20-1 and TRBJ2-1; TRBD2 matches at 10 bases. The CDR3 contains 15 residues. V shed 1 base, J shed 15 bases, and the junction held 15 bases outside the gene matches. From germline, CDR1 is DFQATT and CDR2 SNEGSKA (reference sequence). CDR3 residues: CSARGSSGGGLPRFF. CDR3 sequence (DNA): TGCAGTGCTAGAGGTTCTAGCGGGGGTGGCCTGCCGCGGTTCTTC.

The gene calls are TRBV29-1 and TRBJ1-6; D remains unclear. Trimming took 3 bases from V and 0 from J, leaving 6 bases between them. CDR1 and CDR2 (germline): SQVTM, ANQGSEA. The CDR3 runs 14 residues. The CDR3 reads CSVERSSYNSPLHF. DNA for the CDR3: TGCAGCGTTGAGAGGAGCTCCTATAATTCACCCCTCCACTTT.

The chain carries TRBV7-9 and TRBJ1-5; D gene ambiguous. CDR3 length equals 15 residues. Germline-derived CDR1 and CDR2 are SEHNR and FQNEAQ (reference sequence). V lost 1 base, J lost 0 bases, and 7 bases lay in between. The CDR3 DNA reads TGTGCCAGCAGCTTAGAAGGGAGTAGCAATCAGCCCCAGCATTTT. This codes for CASSLEGSSNQPQHF.

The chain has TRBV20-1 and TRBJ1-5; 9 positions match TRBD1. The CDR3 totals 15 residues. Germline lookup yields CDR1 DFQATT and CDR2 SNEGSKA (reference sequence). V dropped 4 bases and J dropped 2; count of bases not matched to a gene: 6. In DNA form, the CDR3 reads TGCAGTGCTACCACAGGGGGCTTGGGCAATCAGCCCCAGCATTTT. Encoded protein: CSATTGGLGNQPQHF.

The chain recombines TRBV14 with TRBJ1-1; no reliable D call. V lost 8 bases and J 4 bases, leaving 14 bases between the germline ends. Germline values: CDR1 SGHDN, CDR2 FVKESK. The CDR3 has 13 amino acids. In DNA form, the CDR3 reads TGTGCCAGCGCATTAGGTCGTCGCACTGAAGCTTTCTTT. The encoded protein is CASALGRRTEAFF.

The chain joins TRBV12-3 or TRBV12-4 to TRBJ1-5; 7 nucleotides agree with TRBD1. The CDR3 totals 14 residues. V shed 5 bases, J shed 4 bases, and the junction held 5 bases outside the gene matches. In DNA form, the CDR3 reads TGTGCCAGCAGTCGTGAACAGGGGAATCAGCCCCAGCATTTT. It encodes CASSREQGNQPQHF.

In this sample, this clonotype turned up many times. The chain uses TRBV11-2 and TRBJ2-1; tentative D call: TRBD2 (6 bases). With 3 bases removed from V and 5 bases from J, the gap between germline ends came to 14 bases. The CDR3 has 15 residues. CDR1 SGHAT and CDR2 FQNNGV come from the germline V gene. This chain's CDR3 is CASSFIRGKHNEQFF. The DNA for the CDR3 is TGTGCCAGCAGCTTCATACGGGGGAAACACAATGAGCAGTTCTTC.

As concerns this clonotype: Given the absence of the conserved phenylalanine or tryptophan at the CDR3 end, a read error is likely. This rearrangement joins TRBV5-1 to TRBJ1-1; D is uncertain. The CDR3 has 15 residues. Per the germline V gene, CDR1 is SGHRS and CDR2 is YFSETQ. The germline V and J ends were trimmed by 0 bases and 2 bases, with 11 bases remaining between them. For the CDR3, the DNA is TGCGCCAGCAGCTTGGCCCCCGGAAGCAACACTGAAGCTTTCTCT. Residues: CASSLAPGSNTEAFS.

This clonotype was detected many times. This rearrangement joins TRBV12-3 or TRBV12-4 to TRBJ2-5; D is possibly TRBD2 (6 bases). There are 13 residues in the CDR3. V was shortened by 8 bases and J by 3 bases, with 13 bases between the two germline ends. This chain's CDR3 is CASSSGGKETQYF. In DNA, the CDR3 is TGTGCCAGCTCTTCGGGCGGGAAAGAGACCCAGTACTTC.

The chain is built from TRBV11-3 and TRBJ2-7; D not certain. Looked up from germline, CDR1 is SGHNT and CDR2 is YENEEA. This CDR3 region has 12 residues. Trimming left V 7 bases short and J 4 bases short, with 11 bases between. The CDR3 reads CASTTDQYEQYF. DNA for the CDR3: TGTGCCAGCACCACGGACCAGTACGAGCAGTACTTC. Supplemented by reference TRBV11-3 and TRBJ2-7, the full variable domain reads EAGVVQSPRYKIIEKKQPVAFWCNPISGHNTLYWYLQNLGQGPELLIRYENEEAVDDSQLPKDRFSAERLKGVDSTLKIQPAELGDSAVYLCASTTDQYEQYFGPGTRLTVT.

The DNA of the CDR3 is TGTGCCAGCAGTGAAGGACCGGGAGGGCAGTTCTTC. Protein: CASSEGPGGQFF. The chain combines TRBV2 with TRBJ2-1, with 7 bases that match TRBD2. The CDR3 runs to 12 residues. Germline trimming cut 1 base from V and 12 bases from J; bases unmatched to any gene: 3. Per germline, CDR1 SNHLY and CDR2 FYNNEI. The whole variable domain, remainder taken from reference TRBV2 and TRBJ2-1, is EPEVTQTPSHQVTQMGQEVILRCVPISNHLYFYWYRQILGQKVEFLVSFYNNEISEKSEIFDDQFSVERPDGSNFTLKIRSTKLEDSAMYFCASSEGPGGQFFGPGTRLTVL.

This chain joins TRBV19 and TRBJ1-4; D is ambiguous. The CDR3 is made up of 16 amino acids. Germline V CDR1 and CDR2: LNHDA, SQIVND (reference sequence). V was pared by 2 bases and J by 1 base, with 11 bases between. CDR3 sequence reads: CASSIIRPVTNEKLFF. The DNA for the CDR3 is TGTGCCAGTAGTATAATCCGGCCTGTAACTAATGAAAAACTGTTTTTT.

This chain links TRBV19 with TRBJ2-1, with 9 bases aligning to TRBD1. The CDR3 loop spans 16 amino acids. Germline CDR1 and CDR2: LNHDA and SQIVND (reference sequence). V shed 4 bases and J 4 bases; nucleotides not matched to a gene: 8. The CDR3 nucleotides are TGTGCCAGTAGTACCGGACAGGGGAGGGTATACAATGAGCAGTTCTTC. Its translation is CASSTGQGRVYNEQFF.

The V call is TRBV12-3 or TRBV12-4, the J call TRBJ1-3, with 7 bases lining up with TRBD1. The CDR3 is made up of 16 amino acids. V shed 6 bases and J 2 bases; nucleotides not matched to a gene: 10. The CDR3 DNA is TGTGCCAGCAGCGATGATAAAACAGGGGCTGGAAACACCATATATTTT. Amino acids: CASSDDKTGAGNTIYF.

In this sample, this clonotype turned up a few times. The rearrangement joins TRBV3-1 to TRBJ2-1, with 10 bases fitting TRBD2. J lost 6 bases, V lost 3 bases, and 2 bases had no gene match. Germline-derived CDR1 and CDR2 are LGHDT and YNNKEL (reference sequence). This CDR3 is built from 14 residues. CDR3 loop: CASSQSGGGNEQFF. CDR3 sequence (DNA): TGTGCCAGCAGCCAGAGCGGGGGGGGCAATGAGCAGTTCTTC.

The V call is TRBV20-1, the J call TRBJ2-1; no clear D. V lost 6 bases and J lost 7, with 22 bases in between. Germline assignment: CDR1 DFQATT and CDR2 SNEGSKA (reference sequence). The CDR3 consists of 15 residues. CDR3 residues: CSADRHNPSRNEQFF. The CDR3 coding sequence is TGCAGTGCCGATCGACACAACCCAAGTAGAAATGAGCAGTTCTTC.

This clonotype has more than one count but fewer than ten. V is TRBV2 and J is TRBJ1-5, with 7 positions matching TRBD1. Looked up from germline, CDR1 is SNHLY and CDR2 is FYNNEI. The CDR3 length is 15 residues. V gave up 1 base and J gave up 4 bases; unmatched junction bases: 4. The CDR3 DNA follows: TGTGCCAGCAGTGAAGAGGGGGCGAGGAATCAGCCCCAGCATTTT. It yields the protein CASSEEGARNQPQHF.

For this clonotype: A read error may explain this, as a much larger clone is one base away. The chain's CDR3 is CSAEGEDTGELFF. CDR3 DNA sequence: TGCAGTGCAGAGGGAGAGGACACCGGGGAGCTGTTTTTT. The chain links TRBV20-1 to TRBJ2-2; tentatively, D is TRBD2 (5 bases). Germline CDR1 and CDR2: DFQATT and SNEGSKA (reference sequence). The germline V and J ends were trimmed by 6 bases and 3 bases, with 11 bases remaining between them. The CDR3 has 13 amino acids.

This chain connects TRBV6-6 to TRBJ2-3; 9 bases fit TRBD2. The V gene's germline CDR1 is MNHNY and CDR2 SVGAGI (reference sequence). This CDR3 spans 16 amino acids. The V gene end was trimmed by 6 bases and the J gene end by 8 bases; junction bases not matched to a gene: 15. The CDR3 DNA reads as TGTGCCAGCAGACCTACTAGCGGGTTCCCGGACGTTACGCAGTATTTT. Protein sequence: CASRPTSGFPDVTQYF.

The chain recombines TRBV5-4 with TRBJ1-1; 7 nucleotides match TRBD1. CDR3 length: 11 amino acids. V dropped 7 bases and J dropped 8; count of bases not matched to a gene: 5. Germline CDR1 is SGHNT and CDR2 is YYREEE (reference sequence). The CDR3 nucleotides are TGTGCCAGCCCAGGGGGGAACGAAGCTTTCTTT. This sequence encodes CASPGGNEAFF.

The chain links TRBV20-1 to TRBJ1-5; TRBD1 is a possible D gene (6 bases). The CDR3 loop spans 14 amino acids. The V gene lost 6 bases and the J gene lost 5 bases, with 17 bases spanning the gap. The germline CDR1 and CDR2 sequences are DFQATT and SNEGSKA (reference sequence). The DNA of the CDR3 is TGCAGTGCCCGAGACAGGTTCGCTTATCAGCCCCAGCATTTT. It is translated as CSARDRFAYQPQHF.

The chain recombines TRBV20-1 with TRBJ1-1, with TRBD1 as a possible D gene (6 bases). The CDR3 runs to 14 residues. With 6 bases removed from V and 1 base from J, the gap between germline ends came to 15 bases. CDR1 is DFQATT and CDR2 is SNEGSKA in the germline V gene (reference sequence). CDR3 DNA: TGCAGTGCGGACAGTGAGGGGCAGAACACTGAAGCTTTCTTT. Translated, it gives CSADSEGQNTEAFF.

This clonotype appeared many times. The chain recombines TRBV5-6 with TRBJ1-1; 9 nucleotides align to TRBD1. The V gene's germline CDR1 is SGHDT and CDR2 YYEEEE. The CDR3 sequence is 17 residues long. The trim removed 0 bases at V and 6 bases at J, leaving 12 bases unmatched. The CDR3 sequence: CASSLGLGQGGIAEAFF. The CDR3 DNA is TGTGCCAGCAGCTTGGGTTTGGGACAGGGCGGGATCGCTGAAGCTTTCTTT.